Each of the 21 T cell receptor beta chains below was sequenced from the same sample in a study of T cell repertoires in cytomegalovirus infection. Antigens for these TCRs are unknown. TCRdb re-derived calls from the reads in MiXCR, one entry per CDR3 protein. Of 450,000 to 650,000 distinct CDR3 sequences listed, roughly 43% were seen once; the top ten hold more than 40%. Source: cultured PBMCs, taken from culture after CMV antigen stimulation. These receptors were collected from a human donor in good health (CMV status not recorded). Some clones in this sample may be carry-over from other donors' samples.

This chain joins TRBV6-1 and TRBJ2-3; D unresolved. Germline CDR1 reads MNHNS; CDR2 reads SASEGT. This CDR3 is 13 amino acids long. Trimming shortened V by 0 bases and J by 6 bases, and 7 bases separated the two germline ends. CDR3 DNA: TGTGCCAGCAGTGAAGCTAGTAGGGATACGCAGTATTTT. As protein: CASSEASRDTQYF.

The J gene is TRBJ1-6, the V gene TRBV5-4; 7 bases agree with TRBD1. The CDR3 totals 15 residues. The V segment lost 0 bases and the J segment 9 bases; nucleotides outside the gene matches: 6. Looked up from germline, CDR1 is SGHNT and CDR2 is YYREEE (reference sequence). CDR3 protein: CASSLGGNRGSPLHF. CDR3 nucleotides: TGTGCCAGCAGCTTGGGGGGTAACAGGGGTTCACCCCTCCACTTT.

This clonotype showed up just once. The chain has TRBV18 and TRBJ1-1; perhaps TRBD1 as D (5 bases). Germline V CDR1 and CDR2: KGHSH, LQKENI. The CDR3 covers 15 residues. Trimming removed 0 bases at V and 1 base at J, with 9 bases between. The CDR3 loop is CASSPPEGRNTEAFF. The CDR3 DNA reads TGTGCCAGCTCACCACCGGAGGGGAGGAACACTGAAGCTTTCTTT.

Only one count was recorded for this clonotype. The genes are TRBV19 and TRBJ2-7; a possible D gene is TRBD2 (6 bases). Trimming shortened V by 3 bases and J by 6 bases, and 12 bases separated the two germline ends. Germline loops: CDR1 LNHDA, CDR2 SQIVND (reference sequence). The CDR3 runs 13 residues. The CDR3 protein is CASSIPGDSEQYF. The DNA of the CDR3 is TGTGCCAGTAGTATCCCGGGAGACTCCGAGCAGTACTTC.

This clonotype was observed a handful of times. The chain employs TRBV7-2 and TRBJ2-5, with D maybe TRBD2 (5 bases). Germline loops: CDR1 SGHTA, CDR2 FQGNSA. The CDR3 has 14 residues. The V end lost 5 bases, the J end lost 4 bases, and 14 bases lay between the germline ends. The CDR3 nucleotides read TGTGCCAGCAGCCCCGAGGCGGGTCCAGAGACCCAGTACTTC. As protein: CASSPEAGPETQYF.

This clonotype was picked up many times. The chain carries TRBV7-2 and TRBJ2-3; D gene uncertain. This CDR3 contains 11 residues. The germline CDR1 and CDR2 sequences are SGHTA and FQGNSA. Between the trimmed V and J ends, which lost 0 bases and 10 bases, there was a span of 5 bases. In nucleotides, the CDR3 is TGTGCCAGCAGCTTAGCGGGCGCGCAGTATTTT. As protein: CASSLAGAQYF.

The J gene is TRBJ2-7, the V gene TRBV12-3 or TRBV12-4; D gene ambiguous. This CDR3 is built from 12 residues. Trimming pared 8 bases from V and 3 bases from J, leaving 11 bases between. The CDR3 DNA reads as TGTGCCAGCGGCTCAGACCGCTACGAGCAGTACTTC. Translated: CASGSDRYEQYF.

There are many counts of this clonotype. Germline is not matched at one junction end, which may reflect a read error. This chain joins TRBV12-3 or TRBV12-4 and TRBJ1-1; D gene ambiguous. The CDR3 loop spans 11 amino acids. CDR3 region: CASSLGPEAFF. The CDR3 coding sequence is TGTGCCAGCAGCTTAGGCCCTGAAGCTTTCTTT.

This chain joins TRBV30 and TRBJ2-1, with 9 bases lining up with TRBD2. Trimming took 8 bases from V and 10 from J; bases not matched to a gene: 12. The CDR3 has 13 amino acids. Germline V lookup: CDR1 GTSNPN, CDR2 SVGIG (reference sequence). As DNA, the CDR3 is TGTGCCGGAGAAAGGAGCGGGAGGAGGGAGCAGTTCTTC. Encoded protein: CAGERSGRREQFF.

This rearrangement joins TRBV7-6 to TRBJ2-1; D might be TRBD1 (6 bases). Germline V lookup: CDR1 SGHVS, CDR2 FNYEAQ. Trimming removed 3 bases from V and 3 bases from J, with 12 bases in between. The CDR3 covers 15 residues. DNA for the CDR3: TGTGCCAGCAGCTTGCGGACAGCCCTCTACAATGAGCAGTTCTTC. This sequence encodes CASSLRTALYNEQFF.

The chain links TRBV4-1 to TRBJ1-5; possibly TRBD1 for D (6 bases). Germline V gene sequence: CDR1 MGHRA, CDR2 YSYEKL. V was cut by 4 bases and J by 1 base, with 17 bases left in between. This CDR3 region has 17 residues. This CDR3 is CASSLIPPGVSNQPQHF. The CDR3 coding sequence is TGCGCCAGCAGCCTAATCCCTCCAGGGGTGAGCAATCAGCCCCAGCATTTT.

The chain is built from TRBV5-1 and TRBJ1-5; D may be TRBD1 (6 bases). Germline CDR1 and CDR2: SGHRS and YFSETQ. Trimming cost V 3 bases and J 9 bases, with 13 bases left between them. This CDR3 spans 13 amino acids. The CDR3 reads CASSWTEARPQHF. The CDR3 DNA sequence: TGCGCCAGCAGCTGGACAGAGGCTCGGCCCCAGCATTTT.

The V and J genes are TRBV6-1 and TRBJ2-7; TRBD2 matches at 11 bases. The CDR3 contains 15 residues. Germline loops: CDR1 MNHNS, CDR2 SASEGT. Trimming at V came to 3 bases and at J to 5 bases, leaving 6 bases not matched to a gene. The CDR3 coding sequence is TGTGCCAGCAGTGACATAGCGGGGGGGTATGACGAGCAGTACTTC. Its protein is CASSDIAGGYDEQYF.

The chain has TRBV20-1 and TRBJ2-3; 7 nucleotides line up with TRBD2. The CDR3 totals 17 residues. Looked up from germline, CDR1 is DFQATT and CDR2 is SNEGSKA (reference sequence). Germline trimming cut 0 bases from V and 0 bases from J; bases unmatched to any gene: 9. DNA of the CDR3: TGCAGTGCTAGAGATCTCCCACTAGCGCCTAGCACAGATACGCAGTATTTT. As protein: CSARDLPLAPSTDTQYF.

This clonotype was counted ten times or more. The chain recombines TRBV7-2 with TRBJ1-6, with D hard to call. The germline V gene encodes CDR1 SGHTA and CDR2 FQGNSA. The CDR3 loop spans 15 amino acids. V lost 3 bases to trimming and J lost 7 bases, with 13 bases between them. The CDR3 sequence is CASSFGSSQNSPLHF. The CDR3, as DNA: TGTGCCAGCAGCTTTGGGTCCAGCCAAAATTCACCCCTCCACTTT. Looking up the rest from reference TRBV7-2 and TRBJ1-6 gives the full variable domain: GAGVSQSPSNKVTEKGKDVELRCDPISGHTALYWYRQSLGQGLEFLIYFQGNSAPDKSGLPSDRFSAERTGGSVSTLTIQRTQQEDSAVYLCASSFGSSQNSPLHFGNGTRLTVT.

This clonotype was seen at least ten times. The chain carries TRBV4-1 and TRBJ1-5; 9 positions agree with TRBD1. The length of the CDR3 is 16 residues. Trimming took 4 bases from V and 6 from J; bases not matched to a gene: 10. In germline, CDR1 is MGHRA, CDR2 YSYEKL. The CDR3 is CASSRVQGAYSQPQHF. In DNA form, the CDR3 reads TGCGCCAGCAGCCGCGTACAGGGGGCTTATAGTCAGCCCCAGCATTTT.

This chain links TRBV2 with TRBJ1-1, with D tentatively TRBD1 (6 bases). The CDR3 is made up of 13 amino acids. Trimming cost V 7 bases and J 4 bases, with 13 bases left between them. Germline V gene lookup returns CDR1 SNHLY and CDR2 FYNNEI. The CDR3 DNA reads TGTGCCAGCACTGGGGGGGCCGGCACTGAAGCTTTCTTT. Its translation: CASTGGAGTEAFF.

This chain uses TRBV30 with TRBJ2-7; D uncertain. The CDR3 is made up of 11 amino acids. Germline CDR1 reads GTSNPN; CDR2 reads SVGIG (reference sequence). Trimming stripped 0 bases from V and 7 bases from J, with 7 bases between. In nucleotides, the CDR3 is TGTGCCTGGAGTGTGGATGCAGAGCAGTACTTC. Residues: CAWSVDAEQYF. Looking up the rest from reference TRBV30 and TRBJ2-7 gives the full variable domain: SQTIHQWPATLVQPVGSPLSLECTVEGTSNPNLYWYRQAAGRGLQLLFYSVGIGQISSEVPQNLSASRPQDRQFILSSKKLLLSDSGFYLCAWSVDAEQYFGPGTRLTVT.

The chain combines TRBV12-3 or TRBV12-4 with TRBJ2-2; 9 bases agree with TRBD1. The V gene end was trimmed by 7 bases and the J gene end by 3 bases; junction bases not matched to a gene: 6. CDR3 length: 15 residues. CDR3 loop: CASNQDRGDTGELFF. CDR3 bases: TGTGCCAGCAACCAGGACAGGGGTGACACCGGGGAGCTGTTTTTT.

The chain uses TRBV7-8 and TRBJ2-6; D may be TRBD1 or TRBD2 (5 bases each). CDR3 length: 18 residues. V shed 4 bases and J shed 0 bases, with 16 bases lying between them. CDR1 is SGHVS, CDR2 FQNEAQ, per germline. CDR3 amino acids: CASSSRTRLSSGANVLTF. Here the CDR3 DNA reads TGTGCCAGCAGCTCCCGGACACGACTAAGCTCTGGGGCCAACGTCCTGACTTTC.

This clonotype has more than one count but fewer than ten. A much bigger clone sits one base away, suggesting this may be a read error. The V and J genes are TRBV7-2 and TRBJ2-3; no reliable D call. Germline CDR1 reads SGHTA; CDR2 reads FQGNSA. The CDR3 sequence is 12 residues long. The V and J ends lost 5 bases and 2 bases respectively, with 5 bases between them. The DNA of the CDR3 is TGTGCCAGCAGCACTAACACAGATACGCAGTATTTT. Translation: CASSTNTDTQYF.